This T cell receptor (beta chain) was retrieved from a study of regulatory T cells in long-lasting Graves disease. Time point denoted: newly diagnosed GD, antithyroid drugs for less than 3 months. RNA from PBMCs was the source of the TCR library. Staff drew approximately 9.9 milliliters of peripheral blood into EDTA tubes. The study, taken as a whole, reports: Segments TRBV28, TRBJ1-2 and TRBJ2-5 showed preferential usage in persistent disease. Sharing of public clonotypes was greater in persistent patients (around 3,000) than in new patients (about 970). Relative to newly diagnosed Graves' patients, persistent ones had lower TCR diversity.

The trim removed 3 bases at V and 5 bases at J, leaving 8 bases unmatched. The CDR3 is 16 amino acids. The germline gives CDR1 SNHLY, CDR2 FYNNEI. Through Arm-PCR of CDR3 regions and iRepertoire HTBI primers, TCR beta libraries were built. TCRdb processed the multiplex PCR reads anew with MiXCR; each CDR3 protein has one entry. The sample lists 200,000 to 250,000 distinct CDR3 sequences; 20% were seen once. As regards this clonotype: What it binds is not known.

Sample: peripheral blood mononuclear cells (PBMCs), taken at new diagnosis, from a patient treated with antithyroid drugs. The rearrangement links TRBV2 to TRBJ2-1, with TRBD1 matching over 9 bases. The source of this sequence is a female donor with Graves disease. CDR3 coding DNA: TGTGCCAGCAGTGACACAGGGGGCGGGGTCGACAATGAGCAGTTCTTC. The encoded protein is CASSDTGGGVDNEQFF.